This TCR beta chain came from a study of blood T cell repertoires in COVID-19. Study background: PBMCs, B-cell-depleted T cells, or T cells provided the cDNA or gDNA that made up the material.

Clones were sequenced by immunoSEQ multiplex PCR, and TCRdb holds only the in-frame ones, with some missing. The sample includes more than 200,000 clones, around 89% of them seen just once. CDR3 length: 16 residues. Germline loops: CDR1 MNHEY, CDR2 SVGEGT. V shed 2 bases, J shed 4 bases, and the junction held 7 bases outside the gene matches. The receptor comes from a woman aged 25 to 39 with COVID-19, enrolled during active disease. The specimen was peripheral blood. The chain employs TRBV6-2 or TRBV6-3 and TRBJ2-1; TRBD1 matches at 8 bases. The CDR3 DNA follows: TGTGCCAGCAGTTACGGCCAGGGGGCTGGTTACAATGAGCAGTTCTTC. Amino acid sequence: CASSYGQGAGYNEQFF.